Below are 18 T cell receptor beta chains sequenced from a single sample in a study of cytomegalovirus exposure and HLA in healthy donors. The PCR contained 60 Vbeta and 13 Jbeta primers. Libraries were prepared by immunoSEQ multiplex PCR; TCRdb keeps only in-frame clonotypes and omits some of them. The sample has around 65,000 clones; 60% to 65% are singletons. The sample comprised PBMCs. These TCRs come from a man between 25 and 39 years old in good health and CMV-seronegative.

In this sample, this clone turned up a few times. This sequence joins TRBV7-6 and TRBJ1-1; TRBD1 agrees at 10 bases. This CDR3 spans 14 amino acids. With 1 base clipped from V and 5 bases from J, the junction kept 1 base outside the gene matches. In germline, CDR1 is SGHVS, CDR2 FNYEAQ. CDR3 nucleotides: TGTGCCAGCAGCTTAGGACAGGGGGCAACTGAAGCTTTCTTT. Encoded protein: CASSLGQGATEAFF.

V and J are TRBV15 and TRBJ2-7; weak D call: TRBD2 (5 bases). The germline CDR1 and CDR2 sequences are LNHNV and YYDKDF (reference sequence). This CDR3 spans 15 amino acids. V gave up 5 bases and J gave up 6 bases, with 20 bases separating them. The CDR3 here is CATSEMRASLFEQYF. CDR3 sequence (DNA): TGTGCCACCAGCGAAATGAGGGCTAGCTTGTTCGAGCAGTACTTC.

This clone was observed a few times. V and J are TRBV7-2 and TRBJ1-4; unclear D gene. The CDR3 totals 15 residues. V was clipped by 1 base and J by 3 bases, with 9 bases between them. Germline CDR1 SGHTA, CDR2 FQGNSA. Here the CDR3 reads CASSLVGVANEKLFF. The CDR3 coding sequence is TGTGCCAGCAGCTTAGTGGGAGTCGCTAATGAAAAACTGTTTTTT.

V usage is TRBV30 and J usage is TRBJ1-4; tentatively, D is TRBD1 (5 bases). CDR1 and CDR2 (germline): GTSNPN, SVGIG (reference sequence). V lost 4 bases and J lost 8, with 14 bases in between. The CDR3 has 13 amino acids. CDR3: CAWTGGGNEKLFF. The DNA for the CDR3 is TGTGCCTGGACCGGGGGAGGTAACGAAAAACTGTTTTTT.

This clone has a handful of counts. The V and J genes are TRBV11-2 and TRBJ2-2, with 7 positions matching TRBD2. Germline CDR1 SGHAT, CDR2 FQNNGV. With V trimmed by 0 bases and J by 6 bases, 4 bases remained unmatched. The CDR3 covers 15 residues. CDR3: CASSLDGGIAGELFF. CDR3 nucleotides: TGTGCCAGCAGCTTAGACGGGGGGATTGCCGGGGAGCTGTTTTTT.

The chain combines TRBV30 with TRBJ2-6, with TRBD2 as a possible D gene (5 bases). Trimming removed 1 base from V and 4 bases from J, with 8 bases in between. The CDR3 runs to 14 residues. Germline assignment: CDR1 GTSNPN and CDR2 SVGIG (reference sequence). The CDR3: CAWSAGSGANVLTF. In DNA, the CDR3 is TGTGCCTGGAGTGCGGGGTCCGGGGCCAACGTCCTGACTTTC.

The V gene is TRBV7-2, the J gene TRBJ2-2; the match to TRBD1 covers 10 bases. This CDR3 comprises 17 residues. The V and J ends lost 4 bases and 5 bases, in that order; junction bases with no gene match: 10. Germline CDR1 reads SGHTA; CDR2 reads FQGNSA. This chain's CDR3 is CASSSTQDRGDTGELFF. CDR3 bases: TGTGCCAGCAGCTCCACTCAGGACAGGGGGGATACCGGGGAGCTGTTTTTT.

V is TRBV29-1 and J is TRBJ2-7, with 9 bases lining up with TRBD2. This CDR3 spans 13 amino acids. The germline V gene has CDR1 SQVTM and CDR2 ANQGSEA. With 7 bases clipped from V and 3 bases from J, the junction kept 7 bases outside the gene matches. The CDR3 is CSGAGGPNYEQYF. The CDR3, as DNA: TGCAGCGGGGCGGGGGGGCCGAACTACGAGCAGTACTTC.

The J gene is TRBJ2-7, the V gene TRBV6-5, with TRBD1 identical over 7 bases. The CDR3 is made up of 13 amino acids. Trimming took 5 bases from V and 2 from J; bases not matched to a gene: 3. Germline CDR1 reads MNHEY; CDR2 reads SVGAGI. CDR3 sequence (DNA): TGTGCCAGCAGTAGAACAGGGGCCTACGAGCAGTACTTC. This codes for CASSRTGAYEQYF.

About this clone: Other DNA sequences within the sample encode an identical CDR3. The chain recombines TRBV9 with TRBJ2-1; D uncertain. This CDR3 region has 13 residues. V shed 0 bases and J shed 5 bases, with 6 bases lying between them. In germline, CDR1 is SGDLS, CDR2 YYNGEE. CDR3 amino acids: CASSVGSDNEQFF. The CDR3 coding sequence is TGTGCCAGCAGCGTAGGGAGCGACAATGAGCAGTTCTTC. Full variable domain (outside the CDR3, taken from reference TRBV9 and TRBJ2-1): DSGVTQTPKHLITATGQRVTLRCSPRSGDLSVYWYQQSLDQGLQFLIQYYNGEERAKGNILERFSAQQFPDLHSELNLSSLELGDSALYFCASSVGSDNEQFFGPGTRLTVL.

The rearrangement uses TRBV30 and TRBJ2-7; possibly TRBD2 for D (5 bases). Germline lookup yields CDR1 GTSNPN and CDR2 SVGIG (reference sequence). The V gene lost 2 bases and the J gene lost 3 bases, with 11 bases spanning the gap. The CDR3 has 13 residues. The CDR3 DNA is TGTGCCTGGAGTACAGCGGAAAACTACGAGCAGTACTTC. This translates into CAWSTAENYEQYF.

This chain joins TRBV5-1 and TRBJ2-5, with no clear D. The CDR3 loop spans 14 amino acids. Germline lookup yields CDR1 SGHRS and CDR2 YFSETQ. V shed 6 bases and J shed 2 bases, with 14 bases lying between them. The chain's CDR3 is CASKTSAEQETQYF. The CDR3 coding sequence is TGCGCCAGCAAAACGTCGGCGGAGCAAGAGACCCAGTACTTC.

This clone was detected only a few times. The rearrangement links TRBV7-2 to TRBJ1-1, with 7 bases lining up with TRBD1. CDR3 length: 14 residues. Germline assignment: CDR1 SGHTA and CDR2 FQGNSA. J lost 6 bases, V lost 5 bases, and 9 bases had no gene match. CDR3 in amino acids: CASSPQGSRAEAFF. DNA for the CDR3: TGTGCCAGCAGCCCACAGGGGAGCCGCGCTGAAGCTTTCTTT. Using reference TRBV7-2 and TRBJ1-1 for the parts outside the CDR3, the full variable domain is GAGVSQSPSNKVTEKGKDVELRCDPISGHTALYWYRQSLGQGLEFLIYFQGNSAPDKSGLPSDRFSAERTGGSVSTLTIQRTQQEDSAVYLCASSPQGSRAEAFFGQGTRLTVV.

The chain uses TRBV5-4 and TRBJ2-5, with 11 bases that match TRBD2. Trimming removed 2 bases from V and 3 bases from J; junction bases left unmatched: 3. This CDR3 contains 15 residues. Germline values: CDR1 SGHNT, CDR2 YYREEE (reference sequence). The CDR3 nucleotides are TGTGCCAGCAGCTTTAGCGGGGGGGCGGAAGAGACCCAGTACTTC. Amino acids: CASSFSGGAEETQYF.

The genes are TRBV6-1 and TRBJ2-5, with a weak D call TRBD2 (6 bases). Trimming took 3 bases from V and 3 from J, leaving 14 bases between them. CDR1 is MNHNS and CDR2 is SASEGT in the germline V gene. CDR3 size: 15 residues. This CDR3 reads CASSEASVYKETQYF. The CDR3 DNA reads as TGTGCCAGCAGTGAGGCTAGCGTATACAAAGAGACCCAGTACTTC.

Only a few counts were recorded for this clone. This specimen includes other DNA sequences encoding the same CDR3. The chain combines TRBV10-3 with TRBJ2-3, with 9 positions matching TRBD1. V was clipped by 6 bases and J by 3 bases; unmatched bases: 10. The CDR3 is made up of 16 amino acids. Germline V gene sequence: CDR1 ENHRY, CDR2 SYGVKD. The CDR3 sequence is CAISSTGGLETDTQYF. The CDR3 nucleotides read TGTGCCATCAGCTCGACAGGGGGTTTAGAGACAGATACGCAGTATTTT.

The J gene is TRBJ1-6, the V gene TRBV9, with D tentatively TRBD1 (6 bases). The CDR3 is 15 amino acids. Trimming took 3 bases from V and 7 from J, leaving 14 bases between them. Per germline, CDR1 SGDLS and CDR2 YYNGEE. Written as DNA, the CDR3 is TGTGCCAGCAGCGCTTCGGACAGTCCGAATTCACCCCTCCACTTT. This gives the protein CASSASDSPNSPLHF.

This clone was seen once. CDR3 in amino acids: CASSPGQVQASPGANVLTF. The CDR3 nucleotides read TGCGCCAGCAGCCCAGGACAGGTACAAGCCTCCCCTGGGGCCAACGTCCTGACTTTC. V and J are TRBV4-1 and TRBJ2-6; 7 nucleotides agree with TRBD1. CDR1 and CDR2 (germline): MGHRA, YSYEKL. There are 19 residues in the CDR3. Unmatched junction bases numbered 14, after V lost 4 bases and J lost 2 bases.